The 9 T cell receptor beta chains presented below share a single source sample, sequenced in a study of control samples from healthy donors and cancer patients. Sequencing used immunoSEQ multiplex PCR; TCRdb keeps in-frame clones, though not all of them. The repertoire includes about 120,000 clones, around 90% of them detected once, and almost 40% sits in the top ten. Specimen: blood. Source of these receptors: a man aged 45 to 65 in good health.

The chain couples TRBV5-1 to TRBJ2-1; 10 nucleotides match TRBD2. Germline values: CDR1 SGHRS, CDR2 YFSETQ. The CDR3 spans 16 residues. With V trimmed by 4 bases and J by 6 bases, 10 bases remained unmatched. CDR3 protein: CASSPLAGGIPNEQFF. The DNA for the CDR3 is TGCGCCAGCAGCCCCTTAGCGGGGGGAATCCCCAATGAGCAGTTCTTC.

This clone was observed once. The genes are TRBV7-8 and TRBJ1-1; D is possibly TRBD1 (6 bases). V was cut by 3 bases and J by 2 bases, with 7 bases left in between. CDR3 length: 13 residues. The germline V gene encodes CDR1 SGHVS and CDR2 FQNEAQ. The CDR3 spells CASSFGGNTEAFF. CDR3 bases: TGTGCCAGCAGCTTTGGGGGCAACACTGAAGCTTTCTTT. Drawing the rest from reference TRBV7-8 and TRBJ1-1, the complete variable domain is GAGVSQSPRYKVAKRGQDVALRCDPISGHVSLFWYQQALGQGPEFLTYFQNEAQLDKSGLPSDRFFAERPEGSVSTLKIQRTQQEDSAVYLCASSFGGNTEAFFGQGTRLTVV.

The V call is TRBV18, the J call TRBJ1-3, with unresolved D. CDR3 length: 16 amino acids. Germline V gives CDR1 KGHSH, CDR2 LQKENI. Trimming removed 0 bases at V and 0 bases at J, with 9 bases between. The CDR3 bases are TGTGCCAGCTCACCACCGGGCAGCCCCTCTGGAAACACCATATATTTT. It encodes CASSPPGSPSGNTIYF.

V and J are TRBV19 and TRBJ2-2, with D unresolved. This CDR3 region has 13 residues. Trimming shortened V by 10 bases and J by 5 bases, and 14 bases separated the two germline ends. CDR1 is LNHDA, CDR2 SQIVND, per germline (reference sequence). CDR3 in DNA: TGTGCCACCCCTGTTTCGGGTACCGGGGAGCTGTTTTTT. Protein: CATPVSGTGELFF.

The rearrangement uses TRBV19 and TRBJ2-7; D unresolved. V was cut by 3 bases and J by 1 base, with 7 bases left in between. The germline gives CDR1 LNHDA, CDR2 SQIVND (reference sequence). The CDR3 spans 13 residues. The CDR3 nucleotides are TGTGCCAGTAGTATTGGGGAATCCTACGAGCAGTACTTC. Protein product: CASSIGESYEQYF.

This clone was counted between two and nine times. V is TRBV6-5 and J is TRBJ2-5; D perhaps matches TRBD1 (6 bases). Between the trimmed V and J ends, which lost 5 bases and 2 bases, there was a span of 9 bases. Germline assignment: CDR1 MNHEY and CDR2 SVGAGI. The CDR3 length is 13 residues. The CDR3 DNA reads as TGTGCCAGCAGTCGACAGGTACAAGAGACCCAGTACTTC. Translating it yields CASSRQVQETQYF.

The genes are TRBV5-5 and TRBJ1-1; D is perhaps TRBD1 (5 bases). CDR3 length: 13 residues. Trimming took off 10 bases at V and 2 bases at J, with 15 bases between the two ends. The germline V gene has CDR1 SGHKS and CDR2 YYEKEE (reference sequence). CDR3 in amino acids: CAVRRGVNTEAFF. CDR3 nucleotide sequence: TGTGCCGTCAGGCGGGGGGTAAACACTGAAGCTTTCTTT.

The rearrangement uses TRBV14 and TRBJ2-7; no firm D call. This CDR3 spans 13 amino acids. Germline V gives CDR1 SGHDN, CDR2 FVKESK. Trimming took 1 base from V and 5 from J, leaving 9 bases between them. This CDR3 reads CASSQVAAHEQYF. The CDR3 nucleotides are TGTGCCAGCAGCCAAGTGGCCGCCCACGAGCAGTACTTC.

This sequence joins TRBV30 and TRBJ1-1; D call uncertain. Germline V gives CDR1 GTSNPN, CDR2 SVGIG (reference sequence). The CDR3 length is 12 residues. Trimming removed 1 base at V and 8 bases at J, with 11 bases between. CDR3 region: CAWSGVKKEAFF. For the CDR3, the DNA is TGTGCCTGGAGTGGTGTTAAAAAGGAAGCTTTCTTT.